The 29 T cell receptor beta chains in this list originate from one sample, sequenced in a study of shared clonotypes between healthy human individuals. Positive CCR7 selection of CD45RO-negative cells yielded the naive CD8 cells, and terminally differentiated effector memory CD45RA+ cells were excluded. Generated by immunoSEQ multiplex PCR, the TCRdb table keeps only in-frame clones and is missing some. The data contain roughly 590,000 clones, 95% of them singletons. Sequences were obtained from naive CD8+ T cells sorted from blood. All receptors derive from a woman aged 25 to 39 in good health.

The chain uses TRBV27 and TRBJ2-3, with D possibly matching TRBD2 (5 bases). V lost 6 bases, J lost 0 bases, and 10 bases lay in between. Germline CDR1 MNHEY, CDR2 SMNVEV (reference sequence). This CDR3 is built from 14 residues. The CDR3 reads CASSGLASTDTQYF. The CDR3 coding sequence is TGTGCCAGCAGCGGATTAGCGAGCACAGATACGCAGTATTTT.

The chain couples TRBV29-1 to TRBJ2-6; D is uncertain. This CDR3 has 15 amino acids. V was pared by 4 bases and J by 2 bases, with 12 bases between. The germline V gene encodes CDR1 SQVTM and CDR2 ANQGSEA. The CDR3 loop reads CSVVFSAPGANVLTF. Here the CDR3 DNA reads TGCAGCGTTGTTTTTTCGGCACCTGGGGCCAACGTCCTGACTTTC.

This sequence joins TRBV27 and TRBJ2-7; the D is unclear. The CDR3 is 11 amino acids. The V and J ends lost 6 bases and 4 bases respectively, with 7 bases between them. Germline CDR1 and CDR2: MNHEY and SMNVEV (reference sequence). CDR3 protein: CASRNGYEQYF. DNA for the CDR3: TGTGCCAGCAGGAATGGGTACGAGCAGTACTTC.

The chain uses TRBV6-1 and TRBJ1-4, with D maybe TRBD1 (6 bases). This CDR3 spans 14 amino acids. Germline V gene sequence: CDR1 MNHNS, CDR2 SASEGT. V was shortened by 3 bases and J by 8 bases, with 13 bases between the two germline ends. The CDR3, as DNA: TGTGCCAGCAGTGAGGGGACACTGGGAGAAAAACTGTTTTTT. Amino acid sequence: CASSEGTLGEKLFF.

J is TRBJ2-6 and V is TRBV29-1, with TRBD1 as a possible D gene (6 bases). The germline CDR1 and CDR2 sequences are SQVTM and ANQGSEA. The CDR3 runs to 14 residues. The V end lost 7 bases, the J end lost 0 bases, and 10 bases lay between the germline ends. The CDR3 spells CSATGSSGANVLTF. CDR3 sequence (DNA): TGCAGCGCCACAGGGAGCTCTGGGGCCAACGTCCTGACTTTC.

The rearrangement links TRBV25-1 to TRBJ2-1; 9 bases line up with TRBD1. CDR3 size: 17 residues. The V gene end was trimmed by 5 bases and the J gene end by 2 bases; junction bases not matched to a gene: 10. CDR1 and CDR2 from the germline V gene are MGHDK and SYGVNS. Here the CDR3 reads CASSPQRGDRAYNEQFF. The CDR3 DNA reads as TGTGCCAGCAGTCCCCAAAGGGGGGACAGGGCCTACAATGAGCAGTTCTTC.

This chain joins TRBV30 and TRBJ2-3, with D unresolved. Deletions cut 4 bases from V and 0 bases from J, with 11 bases between. The CDR3 covers 14 residues. The germline V gene has CDR1 GTSNPN and CDR2 SVGIG (reference sequence). This CDR3 reads CAWTSSSSTDTQYF. The CDR3 region has the DNA TGTGCCTGGACGAGCAGTTCTAGCACAGATACGCAGTATTTT.

The chain recombines TRBV19 with TRBJ2-1, with D hard to call. The CDR3 has 12 residues. Trimming removed 2 bases at V and 6 bases at J, with 5 bases between. Germline V gene sequence: CDR1 LNHDA, CDR2 SQIVND (reference sequence). The CDR3 bases are TGTGCCAGTAGTATACACGGCAATGAGCAGTTCTTC. It translates to CASSIHGNEQFF.

The rearrangement uses TRBV28 and TRBJ1-2; D is ambiguous. From germline, CDR1 is MDHEN and CDR2 SYDVKM. The V and J ends lost 5 bases and 2 bases respectively, with 12 bases between them. The CDR3 is made up of 14 amino acids. CDR3 coding DNA: TGTGCCAGCAGTATCCGACACCAGAACTATGGCTACACCTTC. This codes for CASSIRHQNYGYTF.

The gene calls are TRBV6-6 and TRBJ2-3; tentatively, D is TRBD2 (5 bases). Germline V lookup: CDR1 MNHNY, CDR2 SVGAGI (reference sequence). The CDR3 runs to 14 residues. Trimming removed 0 bases at V and 6 bases at J, with 10 bases between. The CDR3 region has the DNA TGTGCCAGCAGTTACTCCGGAGGCTTGGATACGCAGTATTTT. It translates to CASSYSGGLDTQYF.

The V gene is TRBV30, the J gene TRBJ2-7; D possibly corresponds to TRBD1 (5 bases). In germline, CDR1 is GTSNPN, CDR2 SVGIG (reference sequence). The CDR3 runs 12 residues. V lost 5 bases and J lost 0, with 8 bases in between. As DNA, the CDR3 is TGTGCCTGGGCGGACACCTCCTACGAGCAGTACTTC. This gives the protein CAWADTSYEQYF.

This rearrangement joins TRBV19 to TRBJ1-5; D is unclear. The CDR3 length is 13 residues. The V and J ends lost 1 base and 7 bases respectively, with 8 bases between them. In germline, CDR1 is LNHDA, CDR2 SQIVND (reference sequence). The chain's CDR3 is CASSIGVGQPQHF. As DNA, the CDR3 is TGTGCCAGTAGTATAGGTGTAGGACAGCCCCAGCATTTT.

CDR3 amino acids: CSTKRAEQYF. In DNA, the CDR3 is TGCAGCACAAAAAGGGCCGAGCAGTACTTC. The rearrangement links TRBV20-1 to TRBJ2-7, with no clear D. Per germline, CDR1 DFQATT and CDR2 SNEGSKA (reference sequence). This CDR3 is built from 10 residues.

The table lists this clone with a count of one. V is TRBV13 and J is TRBJ2-1; 10 bases match TRBD1. This CDR3 is 16 amino acids long. After removal of 5 bases from V and 4 bases from J, the junction contained 8 bases not matched to a gene. Germline CDR1 and CDR2: PRHDT and FYEKMQ (reference sequence). CDR3 in DNA: TGTGCCAGCAGCCGGGCGGGGGGACAGGGGTACAATGAGCAGTTCTTC. Protein: CASSRAGGQGYNEQFF.

The V gene is TRBV27, the J gene TRBJ2-5; 10 bases agree with TRBD2. Trimming took 6 bases from V and 4 from J; bases not matched to a gene: 11. The CDR3 extends over 16 amino acids. CDR1 and CDR2 from the germline V gene are MNHEY and SMNVEV (reference sequence). The CDR3 coding sequence is TGTGCCAGCAGGCTGACGGGACTAGCGTTAATAGAGACCCAGTACTTC. It specifies CASRLTGLALIETQYF.

The gene calls are TRBV19 and TRBJ2-1; 7 bases map to TRBD1. V shed 6 bases, J shed 4 bases, and the junction held 3 bases outside the gene matches. The germline V gene encodes CDR1 LNHDA and CDR2 SQIVND (reference sequence). The CDR3 is 13 amino acids. CDR3 DNA: TGTGCCAGTAGGACAGGGAAGTACAATGAGCAGTTCTTC. The encoded protein is CASRTGKYNEQFF. Full variable domain (rest looked up from reference TRBV19 and TRBJ2-1): DGGITQSPKYLFRKEGQNVTLSCEQNLNHDAMYWYRQDPGQGLRLIYYSQIVNDFQKGDIAEGYSVSREKKESFPLTVTSAQKNPTAFYLCASRTGKYNEQFFGPGTRLTVL.

This CDR3 is CASSSEPGQPYEQYF. The CDR3 bases are TGTGCCAGCAGCTCAGAACCGGGACAGCCCTACGAGCAGTACTTC. The rearrangement uses TRBV7-6 and TRBJ2-7; 7 bases are shared with TRBD1. This CDR3 is built from 15 residues. J lost 2 bases, V lost 4 bases, and 8 bases had no gene match. Germline-derived CDR1 and CDR2 are SGHVS and FNYEAQ.

The chain combines TRBV28 with TRBJ1-2, with a possible D match to TRBD1 (6 bases). The CDR3 length is 13 residues. V lost 0 bases and J lost 7, with 9 bases in between. From germline, CDR1 is MDHEN and CDR2 SYDVKM. The CDR3 is CASSLWGAAGYTF. The CDR3 nucleotides are TGTGCCAGCAGTTTATGGGGGGCGGCTGGCTACACCTTC.

J is TRBJ2-2 and V is TRBV14; 9 bases match TRBD2. J lost 1 base, V lost 4 bases, and 1 base had no gene match. The CDR3 consists of 15 residues. Per the germline V gene, CDR1 is SGHDN and CDR2 is FVKESK. The CDR3 protein is CASSRLAENTGELFF. Written as DNA, the CDR3 is TGTGCCAGCAGCCGACTAGCGGAGAACACCGGGGAGCTGTTTTTT. The full variable domain, completed using reference TRBV14 and TRBJ2-2, is EAGVTQFPSHSVIEKGQTVTLRCDPISGHDNLYWYRRVMGKEIKFLLHFVKESKQDESGMPNNRFLAERTGGTYSTLKVQPAELEDSGVYFCASSRLAENTGELFFGEGSRLTVL.

The rearrangement uses TRBV2 and TRBJ2-1; D gene unclear. The germline V gene encodes CDR1 SNHLY and CDR2 FYNNEI. V lost 3 bases to trimming and J lost 10 bases, with 16 bases between them. There are 14 residues in the CDR3. As DNA, the CDR3 is TGTGCCAGCAGTGAGGGCTGGGTCTTGGGGGAGCAGTTCTTC. Encoded protein: CASSEGWVLGEQFF.

V gene TRBV28 combines with J gene TRBJ2-3; D may be TRBD2 (5 bases). Looked up from germline, CDR1 is MDHEN and CDR2 is SYDVKM. V was pared by 3 bases and J by 2 bases, with 9 bases between. CDR3 length equals 14 residues. CDR3 sequence (DNA): TGTGCCAGCAGTTTGAGAGGGAACACAGATACGCAGTATTTT. Translated: CASSLRGNTDTQYF.

This rearrangement joins TRBV18 to TRBJ2-6; D not resolved. V lost 8 bases and J 0 bases, leaving 11 bases between the germline ends. Germline assignment: CDR1 KGHSH and CDR2 LQKENI. This CDR3 is 15 amino acids long. The CDR3 sequence: CASHRPSSGANVLTF. The CDR3 nucleotides are TGTGCCAGCCACCGACCGAGCTCTGGGGCCAACGTCCTGACTTTC.

The chain carries TRBV28 and TRBJ2-7, with TRBD2 identical over 9 bases. V lost 1 base and J lost 3; bases outside the gene matches: 7. CDR3 size: 16 residues. Germline V gives CDR1 MDHEN, CDR2 SYDVKM. Written as DNA, the CDR3 is TGTGCCAGCAGTTTATCGCTGGGACTAGCAGACTACGAGCAGTACTTC. Protein: CASSLSLGLADYEQYF.

The chain combines TRBV6-6 with TRBJ2-7; a weak D match, TRBD1 (6 bases). CDR3 length: 15 residues. Trimming took 0 bases from V and 3 from J, leaving 12 bases between them. Germline V gene lookup returns CDR1 MNHNY and CDR2 SVGAGI (reference sequence). CDR3 sequence (DNA): TGTGCCAGCAGTTACTCCTCCGGGACAAACTACGAGCAGTACTTC. This codes for CASSYSSGTNYEQYF.

The chain employs TRBV27 and TRBJ2-7; 7 positions match TRBD1. The CDR3 extends over 14 amino acids. Germline trimming cut 7 bases from V and 0 bases from J; bases unmatched to any gene: 6. Germline CDR1 is MNHEY and CDR2 is SMNVEV (reference sequence). CDR3 in amino acids: CASKTGQSSYEQYF. The CDR3 DNA follows: TGTGCCAGCAAAACGGGACAGAGCTCCTACGAGCAGTACTTC.

The DNA of the CDR3 is TGTGCCAGCAGCTTGGGCCAGAAAAGCTGGTACGAGCAGTACTTC. Its translation: CASSLGQKSWYEQYF. The V gene is TRBV13, the J gene TRBJ2-7; D gene ambiguous. Between the trimmed V and J ends, which lost 3 bases and 4 bases, there was a span of 16 bases. The CDR3 has 15 residues. CDR1 is PRHDT and CDR2 is FYEKMQ in the germline V gene (reference sequence).

This rearrangement joins TRBV27 to TRBJ1-4; D not certain. CDR3 length: 14 residues. Per germline, CDR1 MNHEY and CDR2 SMNVEV (reference sequence). V lost 3 bases and J 7 bases, leaving 12 bases between the germline ends. The CDR3 loop reads CASSFSRGGEKLFF. Written as DNA, the CDR3 is TGTGCCAGCAGTTTCTCGCGGGGTGGTGAAAAACTGTTTTTT.

The chain couples TRBV6-4 to TRBJ2-7; TRBD1 matches 8 bases. Germline V gives CDR1 MRHNA, CDR2 SNTAGT. The CDR3 length is 15 residues. J lost 7 bases, V lost 4 bases, and 12 bases had no gene match. CDR3 DNA sequence: TGTGCCAGCAGTGTCCGACACCAGGGGGCTAAGGAGCAGTACTTC. Its protein product is CASSVRHQGAKEQYF.

This chain connects TRBV19 to TRBJ1-5, with D perhaps TRBD1 (6 bases). The CDR3 extends over 16 amino acids. Per the germline V gene, CDR1 is LNHDA and CDR2 is SQIVND (reference sequence). Trimming removed 6 bases from V and 3 bases from J, with 18 bases in between. The CDR3 protein is CASSHPGGGDNQPQHF. In DNA, the CDR3 is TGTGCCAGTAGCCATCCTGGGGGCGGGGACAATCAGCCCCAGCATTTT.